This T cell receptor (beta chain) was identified during a study of CD8 T cells in ankylosing spondylitis. As the method for making TCR beta libraries, quantitative 5'-RACE with molecular barcodes was used. TCRdb re-derived calls from the 5' RACE reads in MiXCR, one entry per CDR3 protein. This table has over 400,000 distinct CDR3 sequences, roughly a quarter appearing once. J gave up 5 bases and V 1 base, and 10 bases lay outside the gene matches. CDR1 is LNHNV, CDR2 YYDKDF, per germline (reference sequence). The CDR3 has 17 residues. Points on this clonotype: The target antigen is unknown.

Study results and caveats: What seemed typical of ankylosing spondylitis blood was a TCR beta motif built from 7 or 8 highly homologous variants. Significant enrichment of disease-linked clones was reportedly seen in matched ankylosing spondylitis synovial fluid.

Sequencing was performed on blood, either unsorted or a sorted T cell fraction (not recorded which). The sequence was obtained from a male donor with ankylosing spondylitis. The rearrangement uses TRBV15 and TRBJ2-3; the match to TRBD2 covers 9 bases. The CDR3 DNA follows: TGTGCCACCAGCAGAGGGGTCTTGGCGGGAGGGGGAGATACGCAGTATTTT. This encodes CATSRGVLAGGGDTQYF.